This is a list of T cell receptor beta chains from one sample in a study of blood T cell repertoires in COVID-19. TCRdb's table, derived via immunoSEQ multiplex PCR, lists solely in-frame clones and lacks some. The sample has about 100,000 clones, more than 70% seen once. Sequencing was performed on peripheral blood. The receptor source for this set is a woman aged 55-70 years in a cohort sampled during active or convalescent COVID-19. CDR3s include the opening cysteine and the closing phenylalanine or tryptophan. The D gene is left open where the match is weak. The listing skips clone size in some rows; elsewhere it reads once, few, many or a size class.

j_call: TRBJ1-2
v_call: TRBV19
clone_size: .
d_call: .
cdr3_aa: CASSIVSGTRYTF
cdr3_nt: TGTGCCAGTAGTATAGTGTCGGGTACTCGCTACACCTTC

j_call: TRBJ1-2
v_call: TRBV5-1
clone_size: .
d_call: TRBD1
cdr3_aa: CASSQQGDGYTF
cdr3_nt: TGCGCCAGCAGCCAACAGGGGGATGGCTACACCTTC

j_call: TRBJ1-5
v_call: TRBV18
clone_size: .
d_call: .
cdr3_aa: CASSPGLNSNQPQHF
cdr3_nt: TGTGCCAGCTCTCCTGGACTCAATAGCAATCAGCCCCAGCATTTT

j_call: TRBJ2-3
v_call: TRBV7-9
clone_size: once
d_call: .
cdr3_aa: CASSFAGPDTQYF
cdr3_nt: TGTGCCAGCAGCTTCGCGGGTCCAGATACGCAGTATTTT

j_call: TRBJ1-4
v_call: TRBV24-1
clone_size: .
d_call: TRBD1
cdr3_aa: CATSEGRDRNEKLFF
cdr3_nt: TGTGCCACCAGTGAGGGCCGGGACAGAAATGAAAAACTGTTTTTT

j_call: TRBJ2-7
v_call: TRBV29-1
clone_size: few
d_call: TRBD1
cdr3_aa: CSVEAGQGAYEQYF
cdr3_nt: TGCAGCGTTGAAGCGGGACAGGGCGCCTACGAGCAGTACTTC

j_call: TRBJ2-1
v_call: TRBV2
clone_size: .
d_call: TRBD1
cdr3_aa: CASKLGQSTNEQFF
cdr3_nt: TGTGCCAGCAAGTTGGGACAGAGTACCAATGAGCAGTTCTTC

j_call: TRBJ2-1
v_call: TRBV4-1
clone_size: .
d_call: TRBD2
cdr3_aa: CASSSAGTSLNEQFF
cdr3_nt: TGCGCCAGCAGTTCTGCCGGGACTAGCTTAAATGAGCAGTTCTTC

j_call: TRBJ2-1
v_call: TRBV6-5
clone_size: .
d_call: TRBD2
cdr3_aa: CASKAGGSGEQFF
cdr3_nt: TGTGCCAGCAAGGCGGGGGGTAGTGGTGAGCAGTTCTTC

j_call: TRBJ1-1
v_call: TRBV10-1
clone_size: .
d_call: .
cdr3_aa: CASSERGLNTEAFF
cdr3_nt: TGCGCCAGCAGTGAGAGGGGCTTGAACACTGAAGCTTTCTTT

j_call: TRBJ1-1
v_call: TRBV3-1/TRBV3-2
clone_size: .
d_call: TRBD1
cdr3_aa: CASRYTGDTEAFF
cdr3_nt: TGTGCCAGCAGGTATACAGGGGACACTGAAGCTTTCTTT

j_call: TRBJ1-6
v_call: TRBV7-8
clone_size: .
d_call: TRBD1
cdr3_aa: CASSMDRGSPLHF
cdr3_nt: TGTGCCAGCAGCATGGACAGGGGTTCACCCCTCCACTTT

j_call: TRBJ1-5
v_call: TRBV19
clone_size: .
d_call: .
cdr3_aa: CASSPRGSNQPQHF
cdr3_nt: TGTGCCAGTAGTCCGAGGGGGAGCAATCAGCCCCAGCATTTT

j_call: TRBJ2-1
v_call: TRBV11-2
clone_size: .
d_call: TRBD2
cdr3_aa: CASSPSSSGRVHNEQFF
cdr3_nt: TGTGCCAGCAGCCCGAGTTCCAGCGGGAGGGTCCACAATGAGCAGTTCTTC

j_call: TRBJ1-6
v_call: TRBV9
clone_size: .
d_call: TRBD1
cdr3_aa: CASSVETGVGSPLHF
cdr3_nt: TGTGCCAGCAGCGTGGAGACAGGGGTAGGGTCACCCCTCCACTTT

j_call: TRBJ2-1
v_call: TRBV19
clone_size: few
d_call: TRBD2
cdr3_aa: CASSSGGAINEQFF
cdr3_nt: TGTGCCAGTAGTAGCGGGGGGGCGATCAATGAGCAGTTCTTC

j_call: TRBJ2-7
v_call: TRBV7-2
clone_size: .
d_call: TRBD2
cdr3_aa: CASSFRASGTGEQYF
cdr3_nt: TGTGCCAGCAGCTTTAGGGCTAGCGGGACGGGCGAGCAGTACTTC

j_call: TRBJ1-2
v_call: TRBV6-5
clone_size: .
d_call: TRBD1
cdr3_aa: CASNQQGGKYGYTF
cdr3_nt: TGTGCCAGCAACCAACAGGGGGGGAAATATGGCTACACCTTC

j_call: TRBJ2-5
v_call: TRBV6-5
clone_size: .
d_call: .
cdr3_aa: CASIWDSLGETQYF
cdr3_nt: TGTGCCAGCATCTGGGACTCCCTGGGAGAGACCCAGTACTTC

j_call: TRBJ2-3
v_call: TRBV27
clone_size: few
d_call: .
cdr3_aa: CASSYGADTQYF
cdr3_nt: TGTGCCAGCAGTTACGGGGCAGATACGCAGTATTTT

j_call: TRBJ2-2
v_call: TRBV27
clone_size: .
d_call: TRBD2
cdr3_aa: CASSFHSGVFTGELFF
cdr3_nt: TGTGCCAGCAGCTTCCATAGCGGGGTTTTCACCGGGGAGCTGTTTTTT

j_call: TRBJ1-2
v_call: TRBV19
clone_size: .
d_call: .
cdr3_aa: CAIGQPGSPGYGYTF
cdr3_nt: TGTGCCATCGGCCAACCAGGCAGCCCGGGGTATGGCTACACCTTC

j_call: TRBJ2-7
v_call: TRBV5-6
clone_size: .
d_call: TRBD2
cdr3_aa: CASSLVSGNYEQYF
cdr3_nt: TGTGCCAGCAGCTTGGTTAGCGGGAACTACGAGCAGTACTTC

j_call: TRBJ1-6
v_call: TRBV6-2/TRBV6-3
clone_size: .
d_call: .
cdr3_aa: CASSPPPRLISYNSPLHF
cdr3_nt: TGTGCCAGCAGTCCACCCCCTCGACTTATCTCCTATAATTCACCCCTCCACTTT

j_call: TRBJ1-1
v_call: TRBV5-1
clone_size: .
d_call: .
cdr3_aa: CASSSGWNTEAFF
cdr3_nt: TGCGCCAGCAGCTCAGGCTGGAACACTGAAGCTTTCTTT

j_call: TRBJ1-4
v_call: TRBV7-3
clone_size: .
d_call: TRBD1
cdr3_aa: CASSPTGGRSEKLFF
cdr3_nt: TGTGCCAGCAGCCCTACAGGGGGCCGGAGTGAAAAACTGTTTTTT

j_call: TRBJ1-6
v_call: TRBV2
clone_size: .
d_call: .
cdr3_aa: CASIQGIYSPLHF
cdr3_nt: TGTGCCAGCATCCAGGGGATCTATTCACCCCTCCACTTT

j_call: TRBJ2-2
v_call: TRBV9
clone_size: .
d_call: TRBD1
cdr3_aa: CASRSEDRGGGELFF
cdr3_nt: TGTGCCAGCAGGTCCGAGGACAGGGGCGGCGGGGAGCTGTTTTTT

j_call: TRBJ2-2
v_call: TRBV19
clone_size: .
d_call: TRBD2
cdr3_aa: CASSIGGLAGAGELFF
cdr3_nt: TGTGCCAGTAGTATCGGGGGACTAGCGGGAGCCGGGGAGCTGTTTTTT

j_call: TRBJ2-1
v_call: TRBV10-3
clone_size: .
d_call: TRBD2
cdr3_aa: CAVWTSDHNEQFF
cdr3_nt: TGTGCCGTCTGGACTAGCGATCACAATGAGCAGTTCTTC

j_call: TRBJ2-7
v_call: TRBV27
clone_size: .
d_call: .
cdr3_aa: CASSGSGTLIYEQYF
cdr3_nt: TGTGCCAGCAGTGGCTCCGGGACACTAATCTACGAGCAGTACTTC

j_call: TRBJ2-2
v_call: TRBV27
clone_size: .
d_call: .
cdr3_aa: CASSSVTGELFF
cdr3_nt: TGTGCCAGCAGTTCCGTAACCGGGGAGCTGTTTTTT

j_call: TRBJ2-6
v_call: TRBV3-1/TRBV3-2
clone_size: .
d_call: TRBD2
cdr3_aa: CASSQVGLAGAHLSGANVLTF
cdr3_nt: TGTGCCAGCAGCCAAGTGGGGTTAGCGGGGGCGCATTTATCTGGGGCCAACGTCCTGACTTTC

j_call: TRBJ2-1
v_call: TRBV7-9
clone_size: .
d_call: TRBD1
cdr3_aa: CASSRETGGVYNEQFF
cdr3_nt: TGTGCCAGCAGCCGAGAGACAGGGGGGGTTTACAATGAGCAGTTCTTC

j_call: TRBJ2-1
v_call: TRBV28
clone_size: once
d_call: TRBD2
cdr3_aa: CASIDVGGAQAYNEQFF
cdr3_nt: TGTGCCAGCATAGATGTCGGGGGGGCCCAAGCCTACAATGAGCAGTTCTTC

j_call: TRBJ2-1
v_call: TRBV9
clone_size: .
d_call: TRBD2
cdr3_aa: CASSVVGTSGGAAYNEQFF
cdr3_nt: TGTGCCAGCAGCGTAGTAGGGACTAGCGGGGGAGCCGCTTACAATGAGCAGTTCTTC

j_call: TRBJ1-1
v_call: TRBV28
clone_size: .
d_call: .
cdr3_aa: CASSTAGYMNTEAFF
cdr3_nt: TGTGCCAGCAGTACAGCAGGTTACATGAACACTGAAGCTTTCTTT

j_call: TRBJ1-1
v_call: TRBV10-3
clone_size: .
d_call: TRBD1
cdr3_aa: CAISESGTGREAFF
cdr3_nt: TGTGCCATCAGTGAGTCCGGGACAGGCCGAGAAGCTTTCTTT

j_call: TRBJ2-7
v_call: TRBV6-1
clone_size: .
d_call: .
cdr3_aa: CASSEAVGLQDSDF
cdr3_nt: TGTGCCAGCAGTGAAGCGGTGGGGCTTCAGGACAGCGACTTC

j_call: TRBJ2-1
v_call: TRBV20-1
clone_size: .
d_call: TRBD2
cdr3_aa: CSARGGLAVDSYNEQFF
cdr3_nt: TGCAGTGCTCGTGGGGGACTAGCGGTTGACTCCTACAATGAGCAGTTCTTC

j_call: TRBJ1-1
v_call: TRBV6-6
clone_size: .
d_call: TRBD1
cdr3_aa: CASSYRTGGAEAFF
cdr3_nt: TGTGCCAGCAGTTACCGGACAGGGGGGGCTGAAGCTTTCTTT

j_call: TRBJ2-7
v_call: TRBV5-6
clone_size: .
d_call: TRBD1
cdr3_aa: CASSFRTGTYEQYF
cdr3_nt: TGTGCCAGCAGCTTCCGGACAGGTACCTACGAGCAGTACTTC

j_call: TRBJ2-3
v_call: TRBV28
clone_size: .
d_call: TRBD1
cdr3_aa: CAVSGTGTTDTQYF
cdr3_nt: TGTGCCGTCTCCGGGACAGGGACGACAGATACGCAGTATTTT

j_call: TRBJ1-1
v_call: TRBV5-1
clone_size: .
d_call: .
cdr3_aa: CASSPVPDTEAFF
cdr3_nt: TGCGCCAGCAGCCCGGTGCCGGACACTGAAGCTTTCTTT

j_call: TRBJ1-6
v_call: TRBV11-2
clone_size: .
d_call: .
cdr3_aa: CASSALRAGNSPLHF
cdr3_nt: TGTGCCAGCAGCGCGCTCAGGGCGGGGAATTCACCCCTCCACTTT

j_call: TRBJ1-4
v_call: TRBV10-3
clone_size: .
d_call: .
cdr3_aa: CAISESNRSFNEKLFF
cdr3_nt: TGTGCCATCAGTGAGTCGAACAGATCATTTAATGAAAAACTGTTTTTT

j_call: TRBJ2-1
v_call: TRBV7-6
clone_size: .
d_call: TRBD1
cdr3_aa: CASSQGQGAYNEQFF
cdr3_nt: TGTGCCAGCAGCCAAGGACAGGGCGCCTACAATGAGCAGTTCTTC

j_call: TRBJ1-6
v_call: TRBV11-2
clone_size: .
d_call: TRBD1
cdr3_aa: CASSSIGQGGGNSPLHF
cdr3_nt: TGTGCCAGCAGCTCTATTGGACAGGGAGGAGGTAATTCACCCCTCCACTTT

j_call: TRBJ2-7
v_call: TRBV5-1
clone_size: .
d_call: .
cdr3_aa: CASSAGPYEQYF
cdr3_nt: TGCGCCAGCAGCGCGGGGCCCTACGAGCAGTACTTC

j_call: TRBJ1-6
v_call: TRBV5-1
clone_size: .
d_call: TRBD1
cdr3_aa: CASTSTGLNSPLHF
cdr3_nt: TGCGCCAGCACCTCGACAGGGCTGAATTCACCCCTCCACTTT

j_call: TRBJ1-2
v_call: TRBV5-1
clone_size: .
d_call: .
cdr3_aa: CASSLTGVGGYTF
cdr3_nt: TGCGCCAGCAGCTTGACGGGGGTAGGTGGCTACACCTTC